The 25 T cell receptor beta chains below come from one sample, sequenced in a study of cytomegalovirus exposure and HLA in healthy donors. Amplification used 60 Vbeta primers and 13 Jbeta primers. Clones were sequenced by immunoSEQ multiplex PCR, and TCRdb holds only the in-frame ones, with some missing. This sample carries roughly 140,000 clones, around four fifths of them seen once, and the ten largest clones take 2.2%. Sequences were obtained from PBMCs. The receptors come from a man between 25 and 39 years old in good health and CMV-seronegative.

The chain combines TRBV6-4 with TRBJ1-1; 7 positions agree with TRBD1. The V gene end was trimmed by 5 bases and the J gene end by 0 bases; junction bases not matched to a gene: 3. CDR3 length equals 14 residues. CDR1 MRHNA and CDR2 SNTAGT come from the germline V gene. CDR3 sequence (DNA): TGTGCCAGCAGTCAAGGGACAGTGAACACTGAAGCTTTCTTT. This encodes CASSQGTVNTEAFF.

A single count supports this clone. The V gene is TRBV5-1, the J gene TRBJ1-1; maybe TRBD1 (5 bases). The V gene's germline CDR1 is SGHRS and CDR2 YFSETQ. The CDR3 is 16 residues long. Trimming left V 3 bases short and J 1 base short, with 16 bases between. The CDR3 DNA reads as TGCGCCAGCAGCTCGGTTAGGGGCCCCGCGAACACTGAAGCTTTCTTT. Translated, it gives CASSSVRGPANTEAFF.

This chain links TRBV28 with TRBJ2-6; D gene ambiguous. This CDR3 spans 12 amino acids. Germline V lookup: CDR1 MDHEN, CDR2 SYDVKM. The CDR3 region has the DNA TGTGCTGGCGGTACTGGGGCCAACGTCCTGACTTTC. Its translation is CAGGTGANVLTF.

The rearrangement joins TRBV27 to TRBJ1-6; unclear D gene. This CDR3 has 14 residues. Germline V gene sequence: CDR1 MNHEY, CDR2 SMNVEV (reference sequence). Trimming pared 2 bases from V and 7 bases from J, leaving 9 bases between. CDR3 sequence: CASSLKPINSPLHF. In DNA form, the CDR3 reads TGTGCCAGCAGTTTAAAGCCTATCAATTCACCCCTCCACTTT.

The CDR3 coding sequence is TGTGCTAGTGGTTTGACCGAGGGTCAGCCCCAGCATTTT. Its protein is CASGLTEGQPQHF. The gene calls are TRBV12-5 and TRBJ1-5; D is uncertain. CDR3 length: 13 residues. The germline V gene encodes CDR1 LGHNT and CDR2 FRNRAP. V dropped 2 bases and J dropped 6 bases, with 8 bases sitting between them.

A few counts support this clone. This chain connects TRBV18 to TRBJ1-5; 7 nucleotides agree with TRBD1. From germline, CDR1 is KGHSH and CDR2 LQKENI. CDR3 length equals 13 residues. Trimming at V came to 3 bases and at J to 5 bases, leaving 1 base not matched to a gene. The CDR3 loop is CASSPDRHQPQHF. The CDR3 nucleotides read TGTGCCAGCTCACCGGACAGGCATCAGCCCCAGCATTTT.

The sample holds many counts of this clone. This chain uses TRBV14 with TRBJ2-3; 7 bases are a match to TRBD1. The CDR3 spans 14 residues. The germline V gene has CDR1 SGHDN and CDR2 FVKESK. The trim removed 4 bases at V and 8 bases at J, leaving 9 bases unmatched. The CDR3 reads CASSPRTGLGTQYF. DNA for the CDR3: TGTGCCAGCAGCCCTCGGACAGGCCTCGGTACGCAGTATTTT.

The chain has TRBV4-1 and TRBJ2-2; D remains ambiguous. Germline CDR1 reads MGHRA; CDR2 reads YSYEKL. The V gene lost 4 bases and the J gene lost 5 bases, with 14 bases spanning the gap. This CDR3 has 15 amino acids. The CDR3 nucleotides are TGCGCCAGCAGCCCGACCCCGGGTTGGACCGGGGAGCTGTTTTTT. Its translation: CASSPTPGWTGELFF.

J is TRBJ1-2 and V is TRBV5-4; 10 nucleotides match TRBD1. The V gene end was trimmed by 3 bases and the J gene end by 8 bases; junction bases not matched to a gene: 7. CDR1 and CDR2 from the germline V gene are SGHNT and YYREEE (reference sequence). The CDR3 has 14 amino acids. CDR3 nucleotides: TGTGCCAGCAGCTGGACAGGGGGAAAAGGCGGCTACACCTTC. Translating gives CASSWTGGKGGYTF.

This clone turned up a few times. The chain combines TRBV6-5 with TRBJ1-1, with D uncertain. Trimming shortened V by 0 bases and J by 10 bases, and 9 bases separated the two germline ends. The CDR3 contains 12 residues. CDR1 and CDR2 (germline): MNHEY, SVGAGI. CDR3 bases: TGTGCCAGCAGTTACTCGACGGGTGTAGCTTTCTTT. Protein sequence: CASSYSTGVAFF.

The CDR3: CATIEDRTYNEQFF. Here the CDR3 DNA reads TGTGCCACCATAGAGGACAGAACCTACAATGAGCAGTTCTTC. The genes are TRBV15 and TRBJ2-1, with D possibly TRBD1 on 6 matching bases. The germline V and J ends were trimmed by 7 bases and 2 bases, with 12 bases remaining between them. Germline V CDR1 and CDR2: LNHNV, YYDKDF (reference sequence). The CDR3 extends over 14 amino acids.

The chain couples TRBV27 to TRBJ2-5; 11 nucleotides agree with TRBD2. CDR1 is MNHEY, CDR2 SMNVEV, per germline (reference sequence). This CDR3 contains 14 residues. V shed 6 bases, J shed 5 bases, and the junction held 5 bases outside the gene matches. CDR3 loop: CASRSLAGEETQYF. The CDR3 nucleotides read TGTGCCAGCAGATCACTAGCGGGAGAGGAGACCCAGTACTTC.

The rearrangement uses TRBV19 and TRBJ2-3; 8 bases map to TRBD2. Germline loops: CDR1 LNHDA, CDR2 SQIVND (reference sequence). J was trimmed by 3 bases and V by 6 bases; bases with no gene match: 8. This CDR3 has 15 residues. The CDR3 protein is CASSRLATNTDTQYF. Written as DNA, the CDR3 is TGTGCCAGTAGCAGACTAGCGACTAATACAGATACGCAGTATTTT. Together with reference TRBV19 and TRBJ2-3, the CDR3 gives the full variable domain: DGGITQSPKYLFRKEGQNVTLSCEQNLNHDAMYWYRQDPGQGLRLIYYSQIVNDFQKGDIAEGYSVSREKKESFPLTVTSAQKNPTAFYLCASSRLATNTDTQYFGPGTRLTVL.

V gene TRBV9 combines with J gene TRBJ2-1, with a tentative D call TRBD1 (6 bases). Germline V lookup: CDR1 SGDLS, CDR2 YYNGEE. This CDR3 is 16 amino acids long. The germline V and J ends were trimmed by 4 bases and 1 base, with 15 bases remaining between them. In DNA form, the CDR3 reads TGTGCCAGCAGCCCCCGAGGGGGAACGTCCTACAATGAGCAGTTCTTC. Translating gives CASSPRGGTSYNEQFF.

The chain recombines TRBV4-1 with TRBJ2-6, with D maybe TRBD2 (7 bases). V was cut by 0 bases and J by 1 base, with 22 bases left in between. Germline assignment: CDR1 MGHRA and CDR2 YSYEKL. The CDR3 is made up of 21 amino acids. This CDR3 reads CASSQEILRGAGFSGANVLTF. CDR3 sequence (DNA): TGCGCCAGCAGCCAAGAGATCCTCCGGGGGGCGGGTTTTTCTGGGGCCAACGTCCTGACTTTC.

The chain carries TRBV7-8 and TRBJ2-5, with D unclear. The CDR3 loop spans 16 amino acids. Germline V gene data show CDR1 as SGHVS and CDR2 as FQNEAQ. V was trimmed by 1 base and J by 0 bases, leaving 12 bases between them. CDR3 bases: TGTGCCAGCAGCTTAGTTCGGTGGCGGAACCAAGAGACCCAGTACTTC. Translation: CASSLVRWRNQETQYF.

The genes are TRBV2 and TRBJ2-5; D not certain. Germline V gene sequence: CDR1 SNHLY, CDR2 FYNNEI. There are 13 residues in the CDR3. The ends were cut back, 3 bases at V and 3 bases at J, with 8 bases in the middle. The CDR3 is CASSEQSKETQYF. The CDR3 DNA reads as TGTGCCAGCAGTGAGCAGTCAAAAGAGACCCAGTACTTC.

With respect to this clone: Other DNA sequences within the sample encode an identical CDR3. The CDR3 region has the DNA TGCGCCAGCAGCCCCTCCACAGATACGCAGTATTTT. Its protein is CASSPSTDTQYF. The chain couples TRBV5-1 to TRBJ2-3; D unclear. Trimming shortened V by 4 bases and J by 2 bases, and 5 bases separated the two germline ends. This CDR3 is built from 12 residues. The germline CDR1 and CDR2 sequences are SGHRS and YFSETQ.

As concerns this clone: At one end, the junction sequence differs from germline, possibly due to a read error. The chain employs TRBV5-6 and TRBJ2-6, with D maybe TRBD1 (5 bases). The CDR3 totals 14 residues. Germline loops: CDR1 SGHDT, CDR2 YYEEEE. CDR3 sequence (DNA): TGTGCCAGCAGCTTGGGATCTGGGGCCAACGTCCTGCCTTTC. Translating it yields CASSLGSGANVLPF.

The V and J genes are TRBV9 and TRBJ2-3, with 10 bases aligning to TRBD2. CDR1 is SGDLS and CDR2 is YYNGEE in the germline V gene. The CDR3 has 16 residues. J lost 6 bases, V lost 1 base, and 8 bases had no gene match. The CDR3 reads CASSVSGRASRDTQYF. In DNA, the CDR3 is TGTGCCAGCAGCGTAAGCGGGAGGGCATCCAGGGATACGCAGTATTTT.

The chain combines TRBV29-1 with TRBJ2-7, with a possible D match to TRBD2 (6 bases). The CDR3 has 12 amino acids. Germline values: CDR1 SQVTM, CDR2 ANQGSEA. V gave up 4 bases and J gave up 7 bases, with 14 bases separating them. CDR3 sequence: CSVGGGTGEQYF. As DNA, the CDR3 is TGCAGCGTTGGAGGCGGGACGGGAGAGCAGTACTTC.

The chain employs TRBV7-3 and TRBJ2-5, with 11 bases lining up with TRBD2. The CDR3 consists of 15 residues. The V and J ends lost 5 bases and 5 bases, in that order; junction bases with no gene match: 7. Germline V gene sequence: CDR1 SGHTA, CDR2 FQGTGA. The CDR3, as DNA: TGTGCCAGCAGCGTCACTAGCGGGAGTGGGGAGACCCAGTACTTC. Its protein product is CASSVTSGSGETQYF.

J is TRBJ1-2 and V is TRBV5-6; TRBD1 agrees at 7 bases. V lost 4 bases, J lost 6 bases, and 6 bases stayed unmatched. This CDR3 comprises 13 residues. The V gene's germline CDR1 is SGHDT and CDR2 YYEEEE. The CDR3 DNA reads as TGTGCCAGCAGCGAGGGACAGTTCCATGGCTACACCTTC. Translating it yields CASSEGQFHGYTF.

The chain links TRBV5-1 to TRBJ2-7; weak D call: TRBD2 (6 bases). The length of the CDR3 is 13 residues. Between the trimmed V and J ends, which lost 2 bases and 4 bases, there was a span of 10 bases. Germline CDR1 reads SGHRS; CDR2 reads YFSETQ. The CDR3 bases are TGCGCCAGCAGCTTATACCGGGAGTACGAGCAGTACTTC. Encoded protein: CASSLYREYEQYF.

The V call is TRBV6-1, the J call TRBJ1-6, with TRBD1 as a possible D gene (5 bases). CDR1 is MNHNS and CDR2 is SASEGT in the germline V gene. The CDR3 spans 15 residues. The V end was cut by 2 bases, the J end by 9 bases, with 14 bases between. The CDR3 DNA is TGTGCCAGCAGTGAATCCGTAGGGGTTCTTTCACCCCTCCACTTT. It translates to CASSESVGVLSPLHF.